The 23 T cell receptor beta chains listed next were all sequenced from one sample in a study of T cell changes during pregnancy in multiple sclerosis. The protocol was immunoSEQ multiplex PCR, while the TCRdb copy is restricted to in-frame clones and leaves out a portion. The sample records around 78,000 clones, roughly 93% being singletons. The sample in question was peripheral blood, obtained in the second trimester of pregnancy. The receptors stem from a female donor with multiple sclerosis, enrolled in a pregnancy study.

The chain links TRBV5-1 to TRBJ2-5, with 12 bases aligning to TRBD2. V was clipped by 0 bases and J by 4 bases; unmatched bases: 4. Germline loops: CDR1 SGHRS, CDR2 YFSETQ. This CDR3 comprises 16 residues. The CDR3 nucleotides read TGCGCCAGCAGCTTGGCTAGCGGGGGGGCCGGAGAGACCCAGTACTTC. Translated: CASSLASGGAGETQYF. The full variable domain, in which reference TRBV5-1 and TRBJ2-5 provide the parts outside the CDR3, is KAGVTQTPRYLIKTRGQQVTLSCSPISGHRSVSWYQQTPGQGLQFLFEYFSETQRNKGNFPGRFSGRQFSNSRSEMNVSTLELGDSALYLCASSLASGGAGETQYFGPGTRLLVL.

The chain employs TRBV5-1 and TRBJ2-2; maybe TRBD2 (5 bases). The ends were cut back, 0 bases at V and 0 bases at J, with 9 bases in the middle. Looked up from germline, CDR1 is SGHRS and CDR2 is YFSETQ. The CDR3 sequence is 16 residues long. The chain's CDR3 is CASSLGGSANTGELFF. The CDR3 DNA is TGCGCCAGCAGCTTGGGAGGGTCCGCGAACACCGGGGAGCTGTTTTTT.

The J gene is TRBJ2-7, the V gene TRBV14, with 7 bases lining up with TRBD1. J was trimmed by 6 bases and V by 4 bases; bases with no gene match: 3. CDR3 length: 12 amino acids. CDR1 is SGHDN and CDR2 is FVKESK in the germline V gene. The CDR3 nucleotides read TGTGCCAGCAGCCCCGGGACAGTCGAGCAGTACTTC. It encodes CASSPGTVEQYF.

The V and J genes are TRBV27 and TRBJ2-7, with 7 positions matching TRBD2. With V trimmed by 2 bases and J by 6 bases, 16 bases remained unmatched. Germline CDR1 is MNHEY and CDR2 is SMNVEV (reference sequence). The CDR3 extends over 17 amino acids. Written as DNA, the CDR3 is TGTGCCAGCAGTTTAACAATCTTCCGGGGGGAAACACGCGAGCAGTACTTC. It is translated as CASSLTIFRGETREQYF.

The gene calls are TRBV27 and TRBJ2-7, with D tentatively TRBD1 (5 bases). Germline CDR1 and CDR2: MNHEY and SMNVEV (reference sequence). The V gene lost 5 bases and the J gene lost 2 bases, with 10 bases spanning the gap. The CDR3 runs 13 residues. The CDR3 DNA sequence: TGTGCCAGCAGTCTCGACAGTACCTACGAGCAGTACTTC. Protein: CASSLDSTYEQYF.

The V gene is TRBV5-1, the J gene TRBJ2-7; TRBD1 matches at 9 bases. The CDR3 is 15 amino acids. The V and J ends lost 5 bases and 3 bases, in that order; junction bases with no gene match: 9. Germline lookup yields CDR1 SGHRS and CDR2 YFSETQ. CDR3 loop: CASSLTGTGFYEQYF. The CDR3 region has the DNA TGCGCCAGCAGTCTAACCGGGACAGGGTTCTACGAGCAGTACTTC.

The chain is built from TRBV11-2 and TRBJ2-3; 10 nucleotides line up with TRBD2. V dropped 4 bases and J dropped 3; count of bases not matched to a gene: 7. The germline CDR1 and CDR2 sequences are SGHAT and FQNNGV. The CDR3 runs 16 residues. CDR3: CASSYITSGATDTQYF. The CDR3, as DNA: TGTGCCAGCAGCTACATTACTAGCGGGGCGACAGATACGCAGTATTTT.

On this clone: One end of the junction fails to match germline, which may point to a read error. The rearrangement joins TRBV2 to TRBJ1-6; 8 positions match TRBD1. Germline V CDR1 and CDR2: SNHLY, FYNNEI. The CDR3 is 16 amino acids. CDR3 sequence: CASREARGQGGSPLHF. Here the CDR3 DNA reads TGTGCCAGCAGAGAAGCCCGAGGACAGGGTGGCTCACCCCTCCACTTT.

The rearrangement uses TRBV5-4 and TRBJ1-2, with 9 positions matching TRBD1. Germline V gene lookup returns CDR1 SGHNT and CDR2 YYREEE (reference sequence). The CDR3 length is 15 residues. V lost 4 bases and J lost 4; bases outside the gene matches: 8. In DNA form, the CDR3 reads TGTGCCAGCAGCCCGGACAGGGGCCCGTCCTATGGCTACACCTTC. Residues: CASSPDRGPSYGYTF.

V gene TRBV21-1 combines with J gene TRBJ2-2; TRBD1, the table's D call, was not compared with the DNA. TRBV21-1 constitutes a pseudogene. The CDR3 has 16 residues. The CDR3 is CASPLGQGTNTGELFF. CDR3 nucleotide sequence: TGTGCCAGCCCCCTGGGGCAGGGGACGAACACCGGGGAGCTGTTTTTT.

This rearrangement joins TRBV7-6 to TRBJ1-2, with D unclear. V was shortened by 0 bases and J by 5 bases, with 7 bases between the two germline ends. Germline assignment: CDR1 SGHVS and CDR2 FNYEAQ. The CDR3 is 13 amino acids. The CDR3 DNA follows: TGTGCCAGCAGCTTAGCGAGGGAGTATGGCTACACCTTC. The encoded protein is CASSLAREYGYTF.

This chain uses TRBV6-1 with TRBJ2-3; TRBD2 aligns across 7 bases. The CDR3 covers 16 residues. Per the germline V gene, CDR1 is MNHNS and CDR2 is SASEGT. The junction had 10 bases not matched to a gene; V was cut back by 4 bases and J by 3 bases. CDR3 coding DNA: TGTGCCAGCAGTGTTGGGGGAGGGAGTGGGACAGATACGCAGTATTTT. It specifies CASSVGGGSGTDTQYF.

The chain uses TRBV6-1 and TRBJ1-6; a weak D match, TRBD1 (6 bases). The V and J ends lost 2 bases and 18 bases respectively, with 11 bases between them. This CDR3 region has 11 residues. Germline CDR1 MNHNS, CDR2 SASEGT. The CDR3 coding sequence is TGTGCCAGCAGTGAATACAGGGTCTGCCACTTT. Its protein product is CASSEYRVCHF.

The chain uses TRBV7-9 and TRBJ1-2; the match to TRBD1 covers 7 bases. In germline, CDR1 is SEHNR, CDR2 FQNEAQ (reference sequence). V shed 3 bases and J 12 bases; nucleotides not matched to a gene: 13. The CDR3 covers 14 residues. The CDR3 here is CASSLATGPSSDTF. The CDR3 DNA reads TGTGCCAGCAGCTTGGCGACAGGGCCGTCCTCGGACACCTTC.

This rearrangement joins TRBV6-5 to TRBJ2-2; D may be TRBD1 (5 bases). Germline V CDR1 and CDR2: MNHEY, SVGAGI. V was cut by 0 bases and J by 7 bases, with 15 bases left in between. The CDR3 is 16 residues long. The CDR3: CASSYSGQTGDGELFF. The CDR3 DNA reads TGTGCCAGCAGTTACTCAGGACAAACCGGCGACGGGGAGCTGTTTTTT.

The table lists this clone with a count of one. V and J are TRBV30 and TRBJ2-5, with a tentative D call TRBD2 (5 bases). Germline CDR1 reads GTSNPN; CDR2 reads SVGIG (reference sequence). CDR3 length equals 16 residues. Trimming removed 1 base at V and 4 bases at J, with 19 bases between. The CDR3: CAWSEGASGLSETQYF. CDR3 coding DNA: TGTGCCTGGAGTGAGGGAGCTAGTGGCCTATCAGAGACCCAGTACTTC.

V usage is TRBV11-3 and J usage is TRBJ2-2, with 10 bases fitting TRBD1. This CDR3 has 17 amino acids. In germline, CDR1 is SGHNT, CDR2 YENEEA. After removal of 5 bases from V and 0 bases from J, the junction contained 6 bases not matched to a gene. Here the CDR3 reads CASSPRQGAPNTGELFF. The CDR3 bases are TGTGCCAGCAGCCCTCGACAGGGGGCCCCGAACACCGGGGAGCTGTTTTTT.

The V call is TRBV4-1, the J call TRBJ2-5, with D perhaps TRBD2 (5 bases). The CDR3 runs 15 residues. The ends were cut back, 4 bases at V and 6 bases at J, with 18 bases in the middle. Germline V lookup: CDR1 MGHRA, CDR2 YSYEKL. The CDR3 sequence: CASSPVGITGKTQYF. The CDR3, as DNA: TGCGCCAGCAGCCCCGTCGGCATTACGGGAAAGACCCAGTACTTC.

CDR3 sequence reads: CASSDGTGEPGELFF. The CDR3 DNA follows: TGTGCCAGCAGTGACGGGACAGGGGAACCCGGGGAGCTGTTTTTT. The chain has TRBV6-4 and TRBJ2-2; 10 bases are shared with TRBD1. CDR3 length: 15 amino acids. Per the germline V gene, CDR1 is MRHNA and CDR2 is SNTAGT. After removal of 2 bases from V and 6 bases from J, the junction contained 3 bases not matched to a gene.

This chain uses TRBV7-9 with TRBJ1-2; D might be TRBD1 (6 bases). The V gene's germline CDR1 is SEHNR and CDR2 FQNEAQ (reference sequence). The CDR3 consists of 14 residues. V lost 4 bases and J lost 8, with 17 bases in between. CDR3: CASSSSQTGSGYTF. The CDR3 DNA sequence: TGTGCCAGCAGCTCCTCCCAAACAGGGAGCGGCTACACCTTC.

The rearrangement uses TRBV5-1 and TRBJ1-2; weak D call: TRBD1 (5 bases). Per the germline V gene, CDR1 is SGHRS and CDR2 is YFSETQ. The CDR3 extends over 16 amino acids. V gave up 0 bases and J gave up 4 bases, with 16 bases separating them. The CDR3 sequence is CASSLDLGGAGYGYTF. Written as DNA, the CDR3 is TGCGCCAGCAGCTTGGATCTGGGGGGAGCCGGCTATGGCTACACCTTC.

The chain uses TRBV9 and TRBJ1-5; 9 positions agree with TRBD1. Germline V CDR1 and CDR2: SGDLS, YYNGEE. J gave up 3 bases and V 3 bases, and 1 base lay outside the gene matches. This CDR3 is 14 amino acids long. The CDR3 here is CASSAQGANQPQHF. The CDR3 bases are TGTGCCAGCAGCGCACAGGGGGCCAATCAGCCCCAGCATTTT. The variable domain in full, completed from reference TRBV9 and TRBJ1-5, reads DSGVTQTPKHLITATGQRVTLRCSPRSGDLSVYWYQQSLDQGLQFLIQYYNGEERAKGNILERFSAQQFPDLHSELNLSSLELGDSALYFCASSAQGANQPQHFGDGTRLSIL.

This chain uses TRBV7-2 with TRBJ1-2; perhaps TRBD1 as D (5 bases). Trimming left V 9 bases short and J 2 bases short, with 10 bases between. Germline CDR1 is SGHTA and CDR2 is FQGNSA. The CDR3 runs to 12 residues. CDR3 residues: CASTQGNYGYTF. In DNA, the CDR3 is TGTGCCAGTACTCAGGGAAACTATGGCTACACCTTC.